This T cell receptor beta chain was sequenced in a study of glioma-infiltrating T cells. Broader study findings: Non-neoplastic patients had below-expected tissue-blood divergence, while all gliomas exceeded expectation.

The iRepertoire nested amplicon-rescue multiplex PCR amplified TCR alpha and beta CDR3s from RNA. One-step reverse transcription and amplification started from around 100-400 ng of tissue mRNA or PBMC total RNA. Using its own MiXCR run on the multiplex PCR reads, TCRdb lists one record per CDR3 protein. The sample has fewer than 3,500 distinct CDR3 sequences; 33% are singletons. This clonotype counts as medium-sized. Its antigen is as yet unknown. Sequenced material: glioma tissue, nonneoplastic brain tissue, or PBMCs (not recorded which). This clonotype originated in a human donor with low-grade glioma or glioblastoma, undergoing nonglioma brain surgery, or in good health (not recorded which).

The CDR3: CSVLSGYEQYF. As DNA, the CDR3 is TGCAGCGTTCTCTCCGGCTACGAGCAGTACTTC. The rearrangement links TRBV29-1 to TRBJ2-7; D gene uncertain. Germline CDR1 is SQVTM and CDR2 is ANQGSEA. The length of the CDR3 is 11 residues. V lost 5 bases to trimming and J lost 3 bases, with 8 bases between them.